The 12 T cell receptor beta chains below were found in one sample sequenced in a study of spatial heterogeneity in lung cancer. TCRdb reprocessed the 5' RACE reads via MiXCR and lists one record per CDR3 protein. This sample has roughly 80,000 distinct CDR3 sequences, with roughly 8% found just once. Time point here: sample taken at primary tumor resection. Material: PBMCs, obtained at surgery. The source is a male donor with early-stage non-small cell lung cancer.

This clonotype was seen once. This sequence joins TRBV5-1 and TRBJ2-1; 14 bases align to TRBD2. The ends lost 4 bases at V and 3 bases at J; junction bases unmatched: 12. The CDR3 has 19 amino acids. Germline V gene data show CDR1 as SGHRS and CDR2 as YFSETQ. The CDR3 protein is CASSATGTSGSVGYNEQFF. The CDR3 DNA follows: TGCGCCAGCAGCGCCACCGGGACTAGCGGGAGCGTCGGCTACAATGAGCAGTTCTTC.

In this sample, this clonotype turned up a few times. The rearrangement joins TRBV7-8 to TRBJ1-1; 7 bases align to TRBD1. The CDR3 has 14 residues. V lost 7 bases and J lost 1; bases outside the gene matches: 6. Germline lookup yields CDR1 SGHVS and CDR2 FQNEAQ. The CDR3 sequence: CASTTGAKNTEAFF. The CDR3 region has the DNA TGTGCCAGCACCACAGGGGCGAAGAACACTGAAGCTTTCTTT.

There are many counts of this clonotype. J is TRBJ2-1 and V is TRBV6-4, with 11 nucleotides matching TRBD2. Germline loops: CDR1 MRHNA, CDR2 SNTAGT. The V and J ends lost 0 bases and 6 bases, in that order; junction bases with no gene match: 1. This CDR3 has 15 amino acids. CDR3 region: CASSDSSGGANEQFF. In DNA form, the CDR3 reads TGTGCCAGCAGTGACTCTAGCGGGGGGGCCAATGAGCAGTTCTTC.

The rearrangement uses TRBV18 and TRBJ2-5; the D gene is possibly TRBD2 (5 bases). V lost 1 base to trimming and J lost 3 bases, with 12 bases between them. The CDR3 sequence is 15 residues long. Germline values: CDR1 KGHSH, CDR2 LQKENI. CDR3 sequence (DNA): TGTGCCAGCTCACCACAATCGGGGTTTGAAGAGACCCAGTACTTC. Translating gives CASSPQSGFEETQYF.

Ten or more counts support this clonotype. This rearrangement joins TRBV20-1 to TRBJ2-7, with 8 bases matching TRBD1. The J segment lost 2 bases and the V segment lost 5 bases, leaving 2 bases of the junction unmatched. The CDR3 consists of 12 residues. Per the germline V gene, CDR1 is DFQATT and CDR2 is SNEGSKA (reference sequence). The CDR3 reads CSAWGQAYEQYF. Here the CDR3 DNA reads TGCAGTGCTTGGGGACAGGCCTACGAGCAGTACTTC.

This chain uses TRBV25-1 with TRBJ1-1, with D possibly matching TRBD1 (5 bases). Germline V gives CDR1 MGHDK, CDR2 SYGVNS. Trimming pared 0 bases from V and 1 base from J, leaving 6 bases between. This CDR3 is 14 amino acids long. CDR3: CASSEYGANTEAFF. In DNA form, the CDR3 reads TGTGCCAGCAGTGAATATGGGGCGAACACTGAAGCTTTCTTT. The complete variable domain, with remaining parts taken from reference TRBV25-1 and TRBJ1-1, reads EADIYQTPRYLVIGTGKKITLECSQTMGHDKMYWYQQDPGMELHLIHYSYGVNSTEKGDLSSESTVSRIRTEHFPLTLESARPSHTSQYLCASSEYGANTEAFFGQGTRLTVV.

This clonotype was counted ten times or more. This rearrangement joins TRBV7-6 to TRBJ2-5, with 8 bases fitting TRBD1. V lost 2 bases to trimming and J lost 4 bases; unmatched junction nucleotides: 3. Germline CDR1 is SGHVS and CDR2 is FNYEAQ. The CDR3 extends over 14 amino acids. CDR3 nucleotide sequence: TGTGCCAGCAGCTTACAGGGGGCGAGAGAGACCCAGTACTTC. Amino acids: CASSLQGARETQYF.

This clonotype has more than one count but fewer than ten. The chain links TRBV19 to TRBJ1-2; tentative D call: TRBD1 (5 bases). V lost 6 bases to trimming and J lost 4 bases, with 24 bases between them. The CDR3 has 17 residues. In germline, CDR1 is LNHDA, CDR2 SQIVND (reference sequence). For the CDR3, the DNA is TGTGCCAGTAGCCTAATGGGATCGACAGCCGGGGCCTATGGCTACACCTTC. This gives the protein CASSLMGSTAGAYGYTF.

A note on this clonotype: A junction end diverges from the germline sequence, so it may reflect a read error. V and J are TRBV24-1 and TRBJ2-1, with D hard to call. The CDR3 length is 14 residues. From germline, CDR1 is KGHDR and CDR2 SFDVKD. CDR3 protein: CATSDLNSDNEQFF. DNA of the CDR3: TGTGCCACCAGTGATTTAAACTCCGACAATGAGCAGTTCTTC.

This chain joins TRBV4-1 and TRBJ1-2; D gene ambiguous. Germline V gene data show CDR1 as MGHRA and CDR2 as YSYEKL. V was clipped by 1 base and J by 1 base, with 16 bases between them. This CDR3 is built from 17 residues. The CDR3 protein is CASSQGLRTRDNYGYTF. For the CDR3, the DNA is TGCGCCAGCAGCCAAGGACTCAGAACTCGGGATAACTATGGCTACACCTTC.

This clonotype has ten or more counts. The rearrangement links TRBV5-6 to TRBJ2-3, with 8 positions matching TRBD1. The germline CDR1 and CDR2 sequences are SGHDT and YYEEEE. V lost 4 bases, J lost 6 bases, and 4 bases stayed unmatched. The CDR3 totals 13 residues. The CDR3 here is CASSMTGVDTQYF. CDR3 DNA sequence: TGTGCCAGCAGCATGACAGGGGTGGATACGCAGTATTTT.

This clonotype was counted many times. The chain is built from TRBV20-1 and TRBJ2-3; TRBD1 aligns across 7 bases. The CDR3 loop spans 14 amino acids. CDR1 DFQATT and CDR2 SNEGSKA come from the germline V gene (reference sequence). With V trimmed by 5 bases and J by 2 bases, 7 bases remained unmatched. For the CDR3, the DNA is TGCAGTGCTCGGGACAGCCAATCCACAGATACGCAGTATTTT. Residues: CSARDSQSTDTQYF.